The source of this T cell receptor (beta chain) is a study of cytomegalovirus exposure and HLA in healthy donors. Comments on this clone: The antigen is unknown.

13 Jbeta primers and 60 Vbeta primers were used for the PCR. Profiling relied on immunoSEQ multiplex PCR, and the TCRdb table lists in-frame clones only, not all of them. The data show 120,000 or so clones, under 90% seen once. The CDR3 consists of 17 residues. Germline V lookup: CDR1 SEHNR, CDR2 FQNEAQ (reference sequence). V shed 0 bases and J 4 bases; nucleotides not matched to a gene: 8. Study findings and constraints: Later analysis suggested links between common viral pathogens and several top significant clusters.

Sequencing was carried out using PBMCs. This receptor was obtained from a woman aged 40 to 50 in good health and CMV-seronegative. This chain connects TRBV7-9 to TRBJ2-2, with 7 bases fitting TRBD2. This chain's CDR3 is CASSLALAVSPTGELFF. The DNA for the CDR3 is TGTGCCAGCAGCTTAGCGCTAGCGGTCAGCCCCACCGGGGAGCTGTTTTTT.